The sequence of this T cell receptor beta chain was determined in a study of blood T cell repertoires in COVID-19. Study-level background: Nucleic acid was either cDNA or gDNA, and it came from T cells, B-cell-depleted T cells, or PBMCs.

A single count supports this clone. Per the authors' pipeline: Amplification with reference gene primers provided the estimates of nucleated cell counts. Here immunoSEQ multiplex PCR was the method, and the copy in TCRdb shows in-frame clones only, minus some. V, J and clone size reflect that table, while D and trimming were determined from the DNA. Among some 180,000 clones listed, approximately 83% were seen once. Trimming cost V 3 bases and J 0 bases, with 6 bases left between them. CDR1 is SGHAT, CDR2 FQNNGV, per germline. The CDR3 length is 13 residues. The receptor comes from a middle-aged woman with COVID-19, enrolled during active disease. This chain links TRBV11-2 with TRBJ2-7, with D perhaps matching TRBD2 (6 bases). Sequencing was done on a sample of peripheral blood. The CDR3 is CASSFGSSYEQYF. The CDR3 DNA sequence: TGTGCCAGCAGCTTCGGGAGCTCCTACGAGCAGTACTTC.